These 16 T cell receptor beta chains originate from one sample sequenced in a study of CD8 T cells in Susac syndrome. cDNA came from about 0.46 to 1 ug RNA primed by random hexamers. TCRdb recomputed calls from the immunoSEQ multiplex PCR reads with MiXCR, one row per CDR3 protein. The sample shows roughly 150,000 distinct CDR3 sequences, just under 95% of them seen only once. Material: CD8+ T cells from PBMCs. Every receptor here comes from a human donor with Susac syndrome.

Only one count was recorded for this clonotype. V is TRBV13 and J is TRBJ2-1; a possible D gene is TRBD1 (5 bases). The germline V and J ends were trimmed by 4 bases and 4 bases, with 14 bases remaining between them. There are 15 residues in the CDR3. From germline, CDR1 is PRHDT and CDR2 FYEKMQ (reference sequence). Here the CDR3 DNA reads TGTGCCAGCAGCTCCTTAGACAGACCTTACAATGAGCAGTTCTTC. Translating it yields CASSSLDRPYNEQFF.

This chain joins TRBV12-3 or TRBV12-4 and TRBJ2-7; perhaps TRBD2 as D (5 bases). CDR3 length: 15 residues. The V and J ends lost 9 bases and 6 bases respectively, with 24 bases between them. CDR3 coding DNA: TGTGCCAGTTCCCCAACGGCAGGAGGTGGGTCCGAGCAGTACTTC. Translating it yields CASSPTAGGGSEQYF.

In this sample, this clonotype turned up a few times. At one end, the junction sequence differs from germline, possibly due to a read error. J is TRBJ2-3 and V is TRBV5-1; no clear D. The CDR3 consists of 12 residues. CDR1 is SGHRS and CDR2 is YFSETQ in the germline V gene. The CDR3 nucleotides are TGTGCCAGCAGCTCTTTCACAGATACGCAGTATTTT. Its protein product is CASSSFTDTQYF.

The chain uses TRBV4-1 and TRBJ1-2; D is uncertain. Trimming removed 3 bases at V and 0 bases at J, with 8 bases between. Germline CDR1 is MGHRA and CDR2 is YSYEKL. The CDR3 spans 14 residues. The DNA for the CDR3 is TGCGCCAGCAGCCAGCCCGGGGCTAACTATGGCTACACCTTC. It is translated as CASSQPGANYGYTF.

The genes are TRBV21-1 and TRBJ2-5; TRBD1 is the table's D call and was not checked against the DNA. TRBV21-1 is annotated as a pseudogene. The CDR3 sequence is 15 residues long. The CDR3 DNA is TGTGCCAGCAGCAAAGTCCCCCTGGCAGAAGAGACCCAGTACTTC. This translates into CASSKVPLAEETQYF.

The chain has TRBV29-1 and TRBJ1-1; D ambiguous. The CDR3 contains 11 residues. Trimming stripped 7 bases from V and 3 bases from J, with 9 bases between. Germline loops: CDR1 SQVTM, CDR2 ANQGSEA. In DNA form, the CDR3 reads TGCAGCGCCTCAAAGGACACTGAAGCTTTCTTT. As protein: CSASKDTEAFF. Full variable domain (rest looked up from reference TRBV29-1 and TRBJ1-1): SAVISQKPSRDICQRGTSLTIQCQVDSQVTMMFWYRQQPGQSLTLIATANQGSEATYESGFVIDKFPISRPNLTFSTLTVSNMSPEDSSIYLCSASKDTEAFFGQGTRLTVV.

This clonotype showed up just a few times. This chain connects TRBV6-5 to TRBJ2-3; D remains unclear. In germline, CDR1 is MNHEY, CDR2 SVGAGI. This CDR3 spans 11 amino acids. Trimming left V 9 bases short and J 1 base short, with 5 bases between. This chain's CDR3 is CASWGTDTQYF. CDR3 sequence (DNA): TGTGCCAGTTGGGGCACAGATACGCAGTATTTT.

The chain couples TRBV6-5 to TRBJ1-2; D uncertain. Trimming took 0 bases from V and 0 from J, leaving 17 bases between them. CDR3 length equals 18 residues. In germline, CDR1 is MNHEY, CDR2 SVGAGI. The CDR3 is CASSYSRLAALANYGYTF. CDR3 nucleotides: TGTGCCAGCAGTTACTCGCGACTTGCAGCCCTAGCTAACTATGGCTACACCTTC.

The gene calls are TRBV24-1 and TRBJ2-6; no firm D call. CDR3 length equals 13 residues. Looked up from germline, CDR1 is KGHDR and CDR2 is SFDVKD. Between the trimmed V and J ends, which lost 7 bases and 2 bases, there was a span of 5 bases. As DNA, the CDR3 is TGTGCCACCAGCCGCCCTGGGGCCAACGTCCTGACTTTC. Translation gives CATSRPGANVLTF.

This clonotype has only a few counts. The chain recombines TRBV29-1 with TRBJ2-5, with 7 bases that match TRBD2. Germline CDR1 is SQVTM and CDR2 is ANQGSEA. The CDR3 covers 13 residues. With V trimmed by 5 bases and J by 7 bases, 10 bases remained unmatched. As DNA, the CDR3 is TGCAGCGTTCCTAGCGGTACCTCCTGGACCCAGTACTTC. Translation gives CSVPSGTSWTQYF. The variable domain in full, with the rest retrieved from reference TRBV29-1 and TRBJ2-5, is SAVISQKPSRDICQRGTSLTIQCQVDSQVTMMFWYRQQPGQSLTLIATANQGSEATYESGFVIDKFPISRPNLTFSTLTVSNMSPEDSSIYLCSVPSGTSWTQYFGPGTRLLVL.

The gene calls are TRBV6-4 and TRBJ2-5; the match to TRBD2 covers 7 bases. The V gene end was trimmed by 4 bases and the J gene end by 3 bases; junction bases not matched to a gene: 5. There are 14 residues in the CDR3. The V gene's germline CDR1 is MRHNA and CDR2 SNTAGT. This CDR3 reads CASSGPGGKETQYF. The CDR3 nucleotides read TGTGCCAGCAGTGGTCCGGGAGGTAAAGAGACCCAGTACTTC.

The CDR3 sequence: CASFFSGVQYF. CDR3 DNA: TGTGCCAGCTTTTTTTCGGGGGTTCAGTACTTC. The chain combines TRBV27 with TRBJ2-5, with D tentatively TRBD2 (6 bases). This CDR3 has 11 amino acids. V was clipped by 8 bases and J by 11 bases, with 15 bases between them. Germline CDR1 reads MNHEY; CDR2 reads SMNVEV (reference sequence).

The chain links TRBV7-6 to TRBJ2-1, with D unclear. Trimming removed 0 bases at V and 5 bases at J, with 8 bases between. The CDR3 runs 14 residues. Germline V lookup: CDR1 SGHVS, CDR2 FNYEAQ. The CDR3, as DNA: TGTGCCAGCAGCTTAGCAGATCCTAACAATGAGCAGTTCTTC. This gives the protein CASSLADPNNEQFF. The full variable domain, completed using reference TRBV7-6 and TRBJ2-1, is GAGVSQSPRYKVTKRGQDVALRCDPISGHVSLYWYRQALGQGPEFLTYFNYEAQQDKSGLPNDRFSAERPEGSISTLTIQRTEQRDSAMYRCASSLADPNNEQFFGPGTRLTVL.

The table lists this clonotype with a few counts. This rearrangement joins TRBV28 to TRBJ2-1; TRBD2 might be the D (6 bases). Trimming left V 3 bases short and J 7 bases short, with 7 bases between. The CDR3 contains 12 residues. The germline gives CDR1 MDHEN, CDR2 SYDVKM. CDR3 in DNA: TGTGCCAGCAGTTTGGGACTTAATGAGCAGTTCTTC. The encoded protein is CASSLGLNEQFF. The variable domain in full, completed from reference TRBV28 and TRBJ2-1, reads DVKVTQSSRYLVKRTGEKVFLECVQDMDHENMFWYRQDPGLGLRLIYFSYDVKMKEKGDIPEGYSVSREKKERFSLILESASTNQTSMYLCASSLGLNEQFFGPGTRLTVL.

This clonotype was observed a single time. The chain couples TRBV2 to TRBJ2-7, with D possibly matching TRBD1 (6 bases). Trimming shortened V by 8 bases and J by 6 bases, and 17 bases separated the two germline ends. Per germline, CDR1 SNHLY and CDR2 FYNNEI. The CDR3 totals 13 residues. The CDR3 nucleotides are TGTGCCAGCCGGGCAGGGGACCGGAGCGAGCAGTACTTC. It specifies CASRAGDRSEQYF.

V usage is TRBV7-9 and J usage is TRBJ2-1; a possible D gene is TRBD1 (6 bases). The germline V and J ends were trimmed by 0 bases and 3 bases, with 9 bases remaining between them. CDR3 length: 15 amino acids. The V gene's germline CDR1 is SEHNR and CDR2 FQNEAQ (reference sequence). CDR3 bases: TGTGCCAGCAGCTTAGCGGGACACCTCTACAATGAGCAGTTCTTC. It translates to CASSLAGHLYNEQFF. Looking up the rest from reference TRBV7-9 and TRBJ2-1 gives the full variable domain: DTGVSQNPRHKITKRGQNVTFRCDPISEHNRLYWYRQTLGQGPEFLTYFQNEAQLEKSRLLSDRFSAERPKGSFSTLEIQRTEQGDSAMYLCASSLAGHLYNEQFFGPGTRLTVL.